This TCR beta chain was obtained from a study of monozygotic twins with inflammatory bowel disease. Study conclusions and caveats: Immunosuppressive treatments differing between patients may have added repertoire variability.

Every donor provided one blood sample measuring 2.5 ml. Each CDR3 protein gets one entry in TCRdb, which reprocessed the 5' RACE reads and gives no DNA. The listing records around 400,000 distinct CDR3 sequences. Notes on this clonotype: Its antigen is not identified.

This clonotype was obtained from a human donor with ulcerative colitis or Crohn's disease, or a healthy co-twin of an affected twin (not recorded which). The sequenced sample was blood.

CDR3 region: CAISESPDRNYEQYF. V and J are TRBV10-3 and TRBJ2-7; TCRdb lists TRBD1, though no DNA is available to test this call. CDR1 ENHRY and CDR2 SYGVKD come from the germline V gene. This CDR3 is 15 amino acids long.